The subject of this entry is one T cell receptor (beta chain). The antigen this receptor binds is unknown. Within one base of it there is no much larger clone, and no base qualities were kept. The data were taken from a study of T-cell reconstitution after alpha-beta-depleted transplantation in children (dated by TCRdb to about 2016). In terms of the full investigation: Using TCR repertoire profiling, the study followed T-cell immune reconstitution in a quantitative way in children after TCRalphabeta/CD19-depleted allogeneic hematopoietic cell transplantation.

General study outcomes and caveats: Over subsequent months, a decline in hyperexpanded clone frequencies was noted, and after one year, T-cell counts and TCRbeta diversity were mostly ascribed to newly produced T cells. The apparently early alphabetaT-cell count recovery about two months after transplant was reportedly dependent on only several hundred rapidly expanded clones derived from non-depleted graft cells. In some patients, the high TCRbeta diversity seen at day 60 was put down to recipient T cells and intrathymic progenitors that had survived conditioning.

In the paper's terms, the treatment or condition label means: allogeneic hematopoietic cell transplantation with graft depleted of TCRalphabeta T cells and CD19 B cells. The children who served as transplant recipients had been given grafts of TCRalphabeta/CD19-depleted allogeneic hematopoietic cells. The germline V gene provides CDR1 SGHTA and CDR2 FQGNSA. V drops 1 base and J drops 4 bases, leaving 8 bases in between. From cysteine to phenylalanine, the CDR3 is 14 amino acids long. The DNA shown is the 42-base CDR3, in frame from base 1. Libraries were built with PCR. The run used an Illumina HiSeq 2500. TCR library preparation used molecular barcoding, with unique molecular identifiers applied to normalize quantification of the TCRbeta repertoire. TCRdb passed the public sequencing reads through fastp at Q25 and MiXCR, retaining productive beta sequences. One record per CDR3 amino acid sequence lists the most common genes and DNA. The sample table holds 200,000 or so distinct CDR3 sequences, of which around 7.7% were seen once. Of the sample, 35% is held by the ten largest clones.

The receptor's source is a male patient aged 2-15 years who had a stem cell transplant for acute myeloid leukemia, so the T cells may come from the graft donor. The input for sequencing was PBMCs, mostly from graft donor cells, taken 360 days after TCRalphabeta/CD19-depleted stem cell transplant. The rearranged segments are TRBV7-2 and TRBJ2-1; the D gene is perhaps TRBD1 or TRBD2, each of them matching over 5 bases. CDR3 reads: CASSLGDVYNEQFF. The nucleotide sequence is TGTGCCAGCAGCTTAGGGGACGTTTACAATGAGCAGTTCTTC.